This T cell receptor beta chain emerged from a study of technical replicates of blood from a handful of donors. Assay used: immunoSEQ multiplex PCR; TCRdb lists only in-frame clones, some missing. The sample consists of approximately 52,000 clones, more than 85% of them appearing once. This receptor was taken from a human donor in good health. Some clones in this sample may be carry-over from other donors' samples. Sequenced material: PBMCs.

The CDR3 region has the DNA TGTGCCAGCAGCGTAGTGTCAGGGGCAGGGTATGGCTACACCTTC. This sequence encodes CASSVVSGAGYGYTF. The gene calls are TRBV9 and TRBJ1-2; D is possibly TRBD1 (6 bases). Germline V gene lookup returns CDR1 SGDLS and CDR2 YYNGEE. The CDR3 has 15 amino acids. V shed 0 bases and J shed 5 bases, with 14 bases lying between them.